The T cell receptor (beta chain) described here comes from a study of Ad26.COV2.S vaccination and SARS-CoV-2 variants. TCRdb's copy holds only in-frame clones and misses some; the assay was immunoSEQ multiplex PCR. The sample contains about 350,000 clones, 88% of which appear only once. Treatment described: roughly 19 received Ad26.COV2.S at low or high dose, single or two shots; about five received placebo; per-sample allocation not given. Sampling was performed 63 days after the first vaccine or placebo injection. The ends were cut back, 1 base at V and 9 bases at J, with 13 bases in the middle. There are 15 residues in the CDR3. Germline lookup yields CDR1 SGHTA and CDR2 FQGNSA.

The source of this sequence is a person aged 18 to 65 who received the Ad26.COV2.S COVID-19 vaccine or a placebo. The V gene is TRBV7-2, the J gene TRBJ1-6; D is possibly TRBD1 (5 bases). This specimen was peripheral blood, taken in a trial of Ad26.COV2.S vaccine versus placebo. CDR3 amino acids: CASSLGTGEGSPLHF. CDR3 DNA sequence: TGTGCCAGCAGCTTAGGAACAGGAGAGGGTTCACCCCTCCACTTT.